The rows below give T cell receptor beta chains drawn from one sample of a study of T cell changes during pregnancy in multiple sclerosis. Sequencing used immunoSEQ multiplex PCR; TCRdb keeps in-frame clones, though not all of them. The table has about 100,000 clones, 85% to 95% seen once. The sequencing used peripheral blood, collected in the second trimester of pregnancy. The origin of the receptors is a female donor with multiple sclerosis, enrolled in a pregnancy study. CDR3s include the opening cysteine and the closing phenylalanine or tryptophan. Fields, in order: clone size, V gene, D gene, J gene, CDR3 DNA, CDR3 protein. A D gene is named only where the DNA matches it firmly. Size is stated for part of the rows, as once, few or many counts, or as a class when the clone is expanded.

clone_size: once; v_call: TRBV13; d_call: TRBD2; j_call: TRBJ2-1; cdr3_nt: TGTGCCAGCAGCTCCCTAGCGGGGGGCGATTACAATGAGCAGTTCTTC; cdr3_aa: CASSSLAGGDYNEQFF
clone_size: NA; v_call: TRBV18; d_call: NA; j_call: TRBJ2-5; cdr3_nt: TGTGCCAGCTCACCAGGCAGGGGCGAGACCCAGTACTTC; cdr3_aa: CASSPGRGETQYF
clone_size: NA; v_call: TRBV19; d_call: TRBD1; j_call: TRBJ2-1; cdr3_nt: TGTGCCAGTAGTATATCGGGACAGGGCAGGGATGAGCAGTTCTTC; cdr3_aa: CASSISGQGRDEQFF
clone_size: NA; v_call: TRBV28; d_call: TRBD1; j_call: TRBJ1-2; cdr3_nt: TGTGCCAGCAGGACCGGGACAGGGACCTATGGCTACACCTTC; cdr3_aa: CASRTGTGTYGYTF
clone_size: NA; v_call: TRBV7-8; d_call: NA; j_call: TRBJ1-1; cdr3_nt: TGTGCCAGCAGCTTAGAACAGGACACTGAAGCTTTCTTT; cdr3_aa: CASSLEQDTEAFF
clone_size: NA; v_call: TRBV6-6; d_call: NA; j_call: TRBJ1-3; cdr3_nt: TGTGCCAGCAGTTACAATCGGGACTCTGGAAACACCATATATTTT; cdr3_aa: CASSYNRDSGNTIYF
clone_size: NA; v_call: TRBV18; d_call: TRBD1; j_call: TRBJ1-1; cdr3_nt: TGTGCCAGCTCACCGGGACAGGGGCTGTGGACTGAAGCTTTCTTT; cdr3_aa: CASSPGQGLWTEAFF
clone_size: NA; v_call: TRBV5-4; d_call: TRBD1; j_call: TRBJ1-2; cdr3_nt: TGTGCCAGCAGCTGGACGGACAGGGGTGGCTACACCTTC; cdr3_aa: CASSWTDRGGYTF
clone_size: NA; v_call: TRBV19; d_call: TRBD1; j_call: TRBJ1-1; cdr3_nt: TGTGCCAGTGGGGGAGATGACAGGGGGGGAATAGGCACTGAAGCTTTCTTT; cdr3_aa: CASGGDDRGGIGTEAFF
clone_size: NA; v_call: TRBV27; d_call: TRBD2; j_call: TRBJ2-1; cdr3_nt: TGTGCCAGCAGTTTTAGCGGGCAATCCTACAATGAGCAGTTCTTC; cdr3_aa: CASSFSGQSYNEQFF
clone_size: NA; v_call: TRBV9; d_call: TRBD2; j_call: TRBJ2-3; cdr3_nt: TGTGCCAGCAGCGTTAGCGGGACCAGAGATACGCAGTATTTT; cdr3_aa: CASSVSGTRDTQYF
clone_size: NA; v_call: TRBV19; d_call: NA; j_call: TRBJ1-2; cdr3_nt: TGTGCCAGTAGTATAACTGTCCAGGCGGGTGGCTACACCTTC; cdr3_aa: CASSITVQAGGYTF
clone_size: once; v_call: TRBV5-8; d_call: NA; j_call: TRBJ2-4; cdr3_nt: TGTGCCAGCAGCATGGGACGGACTCCTAACATTCAGTACTTC; cdr3_aa: CASSMGRTPNIQYF
clone_size: NA; v_call: TRBV4-2; d_call: NA; j_call: TRBJ1-1; cdr3_nt: TGTGCCAGCAGCCAAGGCCCCAGGGTAGAGAACACTGAAGCTTTCTTT; cdr3_aa: CASSQGPRVENTEAFF
clone_size: NA; v_call: TRBV4-1; d_call: NA; j_call: TRBJ2-3; cdr3_nt: TGCGCCAGCAGCCAACAGGGGACAGATACGCAGTATTTT; cdr3_aa: CASSQQGTDTQYF
clone_size: NA; v_call: TRBV5-5; d_call: TRBD2; j_call: TRBJ2-2; cdr3_nt: TGTGCCAGCAGCTTGCTAGCGGGGGGCACCGGGGAGCTGTTTTTT; cdr3_aa: CASSLLAGGTGELFF
clone_size: NA; v_call: TRBV5-6; d_call: TRBD2; j_call: TRBJ2-1; cdr3_nt: TGTGCCAGCAGCCTAGCCGGCGGGACTAGCGGGATGAAGCAGTTCTTC; cdr3_aa: CASSLAGGTSGMKQFF
clone_size: NA; v_call: TRBV5-1; d_call: TRBD2; j_call: TRBJ2-7; cdr3_nt: TGCGCCAGCAGCTCCTTAGCGGGAGAATCCTACGAGCAGTACTTC; cdr3_aa: CASSSLAGESYEQYF
clone_size: NA; v_call: TRBV10-3; d_call: TRBD2; j_call: TRBJ2-5; cdr3_nt: TGTGCCATCGGGGAGGGAGAGACCCAGTACTTC; cdr3_aa: CAIGEGETQYF
clone_size: NA; v_call: TRBV4-1; d_call: NA; j_call: TRBJ2-5; cdr3_nt: TGCGCCAGCAGCCAAAGCGGCCTTCAAGAGACCCAGTACTTC; cdr3_aa: CASSQSGLQETQYF
clone_size: NA; v_call: TRBV19; d_call: TRBD2; j_call: TRBJ2-2; cdr3_nt: TGTGCCAGTGGAAGCGGGAAAGTGTATGGGCAGAACACCGGGGAGCTGTTTTTT; cdr3_aa: CASGSGKVYGQNTGELFF
clone_size: NA; v_call: TRBV9; d_call: TRBD1; j_call: TRBJ2-5; cdr3_nt: TGTGCCAGCAGCGCCCTTGGGACAGGGGGCGGGGAGACCCAGTACTTC; cdr3_aa: CASSALGTGGGETQYF
clone_size: once; v_call: TRBV30; d_call: TRBD1; j_call: TRBJ2-7; cdr3_nt: TGTGCCTGGAGTGTACTTCACAGGGGGCCGTACGAGCAGTACTTC; cdr3_aa: CAWSVLHRGPYEQYF
clone_size: NA; v_call: TRBV7-9; d_call: NA; j_call: TRBJ1-3; cdr3_nt: TGTGCCAGCAGCTCTGCCGACAGGAGCTCTGGAAACACCATATATTTT; cdr3_aa: CASSSADRSSGNTIYF
clone_size: NA; v_call: TRBV10-3; d_call: TRBD2; j_call: TRBJ2-7; cdr3_nt: TGTGCCATCAGTGAGTCGTTTAATTTGGCTAGCGGGAAAAACGAGCAGTACTTC; cdr3_aa: CAISESFNLASGKNEQYF
clone_size: NA; v_call: TRBV5-5; d_call: NA; j_call: TRBJ1-3; cdr3_nt: TGTGCCAGCAGCTTGATGGCGGGGAACTCCGGAAACACCATATATTTT; cdr3_aa: CASSLMAGNSGNTIYF
clone_size: NA; v_call: TRBV10-1; d_call: NA; j_call: TRBJ2-1; cdr3_nt: TGCGCCAGCAGTCGTACGGGTGAAGGAGAGCAGTTCTTC; cdr3_aa: CASSRTGEGEQFF
clone_size: NA; v_call: TRBV27; d_call: TRBD2; j_call: TRBJ2-3; cdr3_nt: TGTGCCAGCAGTTCACCGGGACTACTGACAGATACGCAGTATTTT; cdr3_aa: CASSSPGLLTDTQYF
clone_size: once; v_call: TRBV4-2; d_call: NA; j_call: TRBJ1-6; cdr3_nt: TGTGCCAGCAGCCAAGAAACACAGGGCTATTCACCCCTCCACTTT; cdr3_aa: CASSQETQGYSPLHF
clone_size: NA; v_call: TRBV28; d_call: NA; j_call: TRBJ1-2; cdr3_nt: TGTGCCAGCAGTTTATGGGGGAGTGAGAACTATGGCTACACCTTC; cdr3_aa: CASSLWGSENYGYTF
clone_size: NA; v_call: TRBV19; d_call: TRBD2; j_call: TRBJ2-3; cdr3_nt: TGTGCCAGTAGTATCGGGGGGTTGAGGGCTACGCAGTATTTT; cdr3_aa: CASSIGGLRATQYF
clone_size: NA; v_call: TRBV5-4; d_call: NA; j_call: TRBJ1-1; cdr3_nt: TGTGCCAGCAGCTTGGTCCAGGGGTCGGGCACTGAAGCTTTCTTT; cdr3_aa: CASSLVQGSGTEAFF
clone_size: NA; v_call: TRBV7-9; d_call: NA; j_call: TRBJ2-2; cdr3_nt: TGTGCCAGCAGCTTATCGGCCGGGGAGCTGTTTTTT; cdr3_aa: CASSLSAGELFF
clone_size: NA; v_call: TRBV9; d_call: TRBD2; j_call: TRBJ2-3; cdr3_nt: TGTGCCAGCAGCGCTCCGCTGGCGGGGGGGCTCACAGATACGCAGTATTTT; cdr3_aa: CASSAPLAGGLTDTQYF
clone_size: NA; v_call: TRBV6-6; d_call: TRBD1; j_call: TRBJ1-2; cdr3_nt: TGTGCCAGCAGTCAGGGACAGGCCTATGGCTACACCTTC; cdr3_aa: CASSQGQAYGYTF
clone_size: NA; v_call: TRBV28; d_call: NA; j_call: TRBJ2-7; cdr3_nt: TGTGCCAGCAGTCGTATCCGGGAGAGGGCCTACGAGCAGTACTTC; cdr3_aa: CASSRIRERAYEQYF
clone_size: NA; v_call: TRBV5-4; d_call: TRBD2; j_call: TRBJ2-1; cdr3_nt: TGTGCCAGCAGATTGAGAGCTGATCTAGCGGGGGGGCTAGATGAGCAGTTCTTC; cdr3_aa: CASRLRADLAGGLDEQFF
clone_size: NA; v_call: TRBV18; d_call: NA; j_call: TRBJ1-1; cdr3_nt: TGTGCCAGCTCACTTCCGGTGAACACTGAAGCTTTCTTT; cdr3_aa: CASSLPVNTEAFF
clone_size: NA; v_call: TRBV7-2; d_call: NA; j_call: TRBJ2-6; cdr3_nt: TGTGCCAGCAGCTTAGCATCAGGGGCTGGGGCCAACGTCCTGACTTTC; cdr3_aa: CASSLASGAGANVLTF
clone_size: NA; v_call: TRBV5-1; d_call: TRBD1; j_call: TRBJ2-7; cdr3_nt: TGCGCCAGCAGCTTTAGGGACAGGGACGAGCAGTACTTC; cdr3_aa: CASSFRDRDEQYF
clone_size: NA; v_call: TRBV29-1; d_call: TRBD1; j_call: TRBJ1-2; cdr3_nt: TGCAGCGTTGACGAGGGGGCCTATGGCTACACCTTC; cdr3_aa: CSVDEGAYGYTF
clone_size: NA; v_call: TRBV19; d_call: NA; j_call: TRBJ2-2; cdr3_nt: TGTGCCAGTCGGGCGGGACCGAACACCGGGGAGCTGTTTTTT; cdr3_aa: CASRAGPNTGELFF
clone_size: NA; v_call: TRBV19; d_call: NA; j_call: TRBJ2-5; cdr3_nt: TGTGCCAGTAGTGAAACTAGGGAAACCCAAGAGACCCAGTACTTC; cdr3_aa: CASSETRETQETQYF
clone_size: NA; v_call: TRBV7-3; d_call: TRBD1; j_call: TRBJ1-1; cdr3_nt: TGTGCCAGCAGCTCACACGAAGGGGGCGACGCTGAAGCTTTCTTT; cdr3_aa: CASSSHEGGDAEAFF
clone_size: NA; v_call: TRBV18; d_call: NA; j_call: TRBJ1-1; cdr3_nt: TGTGCCAGCTCACCAGGGGGGGACACTGAAGCTTTCTTT; cdr3_aa: CASSPGGDTEAFF
clone_size: NA; v_call: TRBV29-1; d_call: NA; j_call: TRBJ2-2; cdr3_nt: TGCAGCGCCCTCACCGGGGAGCTGTTTTTT; cdr3_aa: CSALTGELFF
clone_size: NA; v_call: TRBV9; d_call: NA; j_call: TRBJ2-5; cdr3_nt: TGTGCCAGCAGCGTAGAGGGAGCGGCCCAAGAGACCCAGTACTTC; cdr3_aa: CASSVEGAAQETQYF
clone_size: NA; v_call: TRBV6-1; d_call: NA; j_call: TRBJ1-5; cdr3_nt: TGTGCCAGCAGTGTGCCAGTCCAGGCCCGGAATCAGCCCCAGCATTTT; cdr3_aa: CASSVPVQARNQPQHF
clone_size: NA; v_call: TRBV5-1; d_call: NA; j_call: TRBJ2-7; cdr3_nt: TGCGCCAGCAGCACGGGGGCGGGGGCAACCTACGAGCAGTACTTC; cdr3_aa: CASSTGAGATYEQYF
clone_size: NA; v_call: TRBV19; d_call: NA; j_call: TRBJ1-2; cdr3_nt: TGTGCCAGTAGTGCAGCCAGGGGCAGTAACTATGGCTACACCTTC; cdr3_aa: CASSAARGSNYGYTF
clone_size: once; v_call: TRBV7-3; d_call: TRBD1; j_call: TRBJ2-1; cdr3_nt: TGTGCCAGCAGCACCAAGACAGGGAGCTCCTACAATGAGCAGTTCTTC; cdr3_aa: CASSTKTGSSYNEQFF
clone_size: NA; v_call: TRBV7-6; d_call: TRBD2; j_call: TRBJ2-3; cdr3_nt: TGTGCCAGCAGCCATCCCGGGACTAGCGGGATGCACACAGATACGCAGTATTTT; cdr3_aa: CASSHPGTSGMHTDTQYF
clone_size: NA; v_call: TRBV18; d_call: NA; j_call: TRBJ2-7; cdr3_nt: TGTGCCAGCTCACAAACCGGGACAACGAGCCCCTACGAGCAGTACTTC; cdr3_aa: CASSQTGTTSPYEQYF
clone_size: NA; v_call: TRBV4-1; d_call: TRBD1; j_call: TRBJ2-7; cdr3_nt: TGCGCCAGCAGCACCAGACAGGGCTTC; cdr3_aa: CASSTRQGF
clone_size: NA; v_call: TRBV28; d_call: NA; j_call: TRBJ1-3; cdr3_nt: TGTGCCAGCAGTTCACTTCCTGGAAACACCATATATTTT; cdr3_aa: CASSSLPGNTIYF
clone_size: NA; v_call: TRBV10-1; d_call: TRBD2; j_call: TRBJ2-1; cdr3_nt: TGCGCCAGCAGTGACCCGGTAGCGGGATCAAATGAGCAGTTCTTC; cdr3_aa: CASSDPVAGSNEQFF
clone_size: NA; v_call: TRBV5-4; d_call: NA; j_call: TRBJ2-7; cdr3_nt: TGTGCCAGCAGGACTAGGGACAGCTCCTACGAGCAGTACTTC; cdr3_aa: CASRTRDSSYEQYF
clone_size: once; v_call: TRBV10-3; d_call: NA; j_call: TRBJ1-1; cdr3_nt: TGTGCCATCAGTGTGGCTGATACAGATCCTGAAGCTTTCTTT; cdr3_aa: CAISVADTDPEAFF
clone_size: once; v_call: TRBV6-1; d_call: NA; j_call: TRBJ1-5; cdr3_nt: TGTGCCATCTCACGGGGGATAGTCAATCAGCCCCAGCATTTT; cdr3_aa: CAISRGIVNQPQHF
clone_size: NA; v_call: TRBV29-1; d_call: NA; j_call: TRBJ2-2; cdr3_nt: TGCAGCGTGGGGAGAGATACGAACACCGGGGAGCTGTTTTTT; cdr3_aa: CSVGRDTNTGELFF